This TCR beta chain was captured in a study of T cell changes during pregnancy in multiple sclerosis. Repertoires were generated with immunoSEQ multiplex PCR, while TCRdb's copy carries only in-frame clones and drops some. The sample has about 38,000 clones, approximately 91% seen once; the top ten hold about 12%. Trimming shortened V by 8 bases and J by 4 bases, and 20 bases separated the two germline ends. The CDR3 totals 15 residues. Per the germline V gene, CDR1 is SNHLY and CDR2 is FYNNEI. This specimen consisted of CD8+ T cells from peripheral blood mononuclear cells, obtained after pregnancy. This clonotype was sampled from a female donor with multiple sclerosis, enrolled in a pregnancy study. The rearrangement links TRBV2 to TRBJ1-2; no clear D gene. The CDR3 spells CASPEGRAGGYGYTF. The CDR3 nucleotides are TGTGCCAGCCCAGAAGGGAGGGCAGGAGGCTATGGCTACACCTTC. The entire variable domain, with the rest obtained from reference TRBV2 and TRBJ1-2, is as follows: EPEVTQTPSHQVTQMGQEVILRCVPISNHLYFYWYRQILGQKVEFLVSFYNNEISEKSEIFDDQFSVERPDGSNFTLKIRSTKLEDSAMYFCASPEGRAGGYGYTFGSGTRLTVV.